These T cell receptor beta chains were read from a single sample in a study of early stage breast cancer tumors. Method: immunoSEQ multiplex PCR; TCRdb's copy keeps in-frame clones and lacks some. The table includes about 15,000 clones, roughly 80% detected once. Sequenced: normal breast tissue next to the tumor. The receptors shown here come from a young adult with breast cancer. Both conserved end residues are part of each CDR3. A D gene is named only where the DNA matches it firmly. Not every row has a clone size; where given, it reads once, few, many or a size class.

TRBJ2-7 | TRBV10-1 | . | . | CASTDRDSTPPYEQYF | TGCGCCAGTACGGACAGAGATAGTACCCCTCCCTACGAGCAGTACTTC
TRBJ1-5 | TRBV19 | few | TRBD1 | CASSIQGARSNQPQHF | TGTGCCAGTAGTATCCAGGGGGCGAGGAGCAATCAGCCCCAGCATTTT
TRBJ1-1 | TRBV11-1 | . | . | CASSSWAEAFF | TGTGCCAGCAGTTCTTGGGCTGAAGCTTTCTTT
TRBJ2-3 | TRBV15 | . | TRBD2 | CATSRGGLAGYSDTQYF | TGTGCCACCAGCAGAGGAGGACTAGCGGGATATTCAGATACGCAGTATTTT
TRBJ1-6 | TRBV7-8 | . | TRBD1 | CASSLGRDRINSPLHF | TGTGCCAGCAGCTTGGGACGGGACAGAATAAATTCACCCCTCCACTTT
TRBJ1-5 | TRBV18 | few | . | CASHAGGLYQPQHF | TGTGCCAGCCATGCCGGGGGGCTCTATCAGCCCCAGCATTTT
TRBJ2-3 | TRBV7-3 | . | TRBD2 | CASSLTAPGGGTDTQYF | TGTGCCAGCAGCTTAACAGCACCGGGAGGGGGCACAGATACGCAGTATTTT
TRBJ2-2 | TRBV19 | . | . | CASSMGRGVTGELFF | TGTGCCAGTAGTATGGGGCGCGGGGTCACCGGGGAGCTGTTTTTT
TRBJ2-7 | TRBV4-1 | few | . | CASSQDSGGFDEQYF | TGCGCCAGCAGCCAAGACAGCGGAGGATTCGACGAGCAGTACTTC
TRBJ1-1 | TRBV6-1 | . | TRBD1 | CASSEGQGARGTEAFF | TGTGCCAGCAGTGAAGGACAGGGGGCGCGGGGCACTGAAGCTTTCTTT
TRBJ2-1 | TRBV29-1 | . | . | CSVFQHNEQFF | TGCAGCGTATTTCAGCACAATGAGCAGTTCTTC
TRBJ2-3 | TRBV18 | . | TRBD2 | CASSRGGDTQYF | TGTGCCAGCTCACGGGGAGGGGATACGCAGTATTTT
TRBJ1-1 | TRBV29-1 | . | . | CSVVVFGGTEAFF | TGCAGCGTTGTTGTCTTTGGGGGAACTGAAGCTTTCTTT